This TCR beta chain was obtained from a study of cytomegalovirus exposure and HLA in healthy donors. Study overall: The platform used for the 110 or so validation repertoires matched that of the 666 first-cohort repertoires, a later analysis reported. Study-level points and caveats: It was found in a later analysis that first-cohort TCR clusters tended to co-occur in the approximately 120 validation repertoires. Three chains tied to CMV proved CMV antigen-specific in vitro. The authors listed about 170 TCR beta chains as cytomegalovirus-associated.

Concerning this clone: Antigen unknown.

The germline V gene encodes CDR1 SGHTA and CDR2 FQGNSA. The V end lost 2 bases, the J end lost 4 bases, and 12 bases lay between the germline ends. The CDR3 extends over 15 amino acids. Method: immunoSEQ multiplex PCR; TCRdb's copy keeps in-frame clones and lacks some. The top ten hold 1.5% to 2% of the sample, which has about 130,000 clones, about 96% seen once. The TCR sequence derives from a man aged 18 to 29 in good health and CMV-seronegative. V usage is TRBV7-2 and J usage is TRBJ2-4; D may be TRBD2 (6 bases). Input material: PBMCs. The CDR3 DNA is TGTGCCAGCAGCTTAATGGGCGGGGATAAAAACATTCAGTACTTC. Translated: CASSLMGGDKNIQYF.